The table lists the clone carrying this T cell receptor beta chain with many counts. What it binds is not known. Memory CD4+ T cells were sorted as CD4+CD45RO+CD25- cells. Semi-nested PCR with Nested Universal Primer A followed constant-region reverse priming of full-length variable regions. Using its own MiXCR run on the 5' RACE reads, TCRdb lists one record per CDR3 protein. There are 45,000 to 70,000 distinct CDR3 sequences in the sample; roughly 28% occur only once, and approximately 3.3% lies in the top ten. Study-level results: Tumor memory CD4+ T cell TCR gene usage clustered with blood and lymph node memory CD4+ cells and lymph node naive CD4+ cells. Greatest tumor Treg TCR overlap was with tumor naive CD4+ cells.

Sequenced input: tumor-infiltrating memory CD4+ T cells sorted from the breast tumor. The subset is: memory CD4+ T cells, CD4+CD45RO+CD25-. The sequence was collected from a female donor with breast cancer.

This CDR3 reads CASSSMSRGAGETQYF. The CDR3 coding sequence is TGCGCCAGCAGCTCCATGTCTCGTGGGGCGGGAGAGACCCAGTACTTC. The chain joins TRBV5-1 to TRBJ2-5, with D perhaps assigned TRBD1 or TRBD2 (5 bases each). The germline V gene has CDR1 SGHRS and CDR2 YFSETQ. The V gene lost 3 bases and the J gene lost 4 bases, with 19 bases spanning the gap. This CDR3 is built from 16 residues.